A selection of T cell receptor beta chains follows, all from one sample in a study of cytomegalovirus exposure and HLA in healthy donors. Assay used: immunoSEQ multiplex PCR; TCRdb lists only in-frame clones, some missing. The data hold over 200,000 clones, with roughly 79% observed a single time. Input material: PBMCs. Receptors were obtained from a woman aged 40 to 49 in good health and CMV-seronegative. CDR3s include the opening cysteine and the closing phenylalanine or tryptophan. Each record gives: clone size, V gene, CDR3 protein. Some rows mark clone size as missing; the rest say once, few, many or name a class of expanded clone.

>-|TRBV11-2
CASSPGTGQFSGNTIYF
>-|TRBV7-9
CASSLVMGSLYGYTF
>-|TRBV7-2
CASSSQRSNSPLHF
>-|TRBV9
CASSVEAAAAAALYF
>once|TRBV7-2
CASRGGLHKTQYF
>-|TRBV19
CASSAGQSTYNEQFF
>-|TRBV27
CASSFSGGGHEQYF
>once|TRBV18
CASSPFRGDSNQPQHF
>-|TRBV27
CASSLAGGLSEQYF
>-|TRBV9
CASSPRGGGATNEKLFF
>-|TRBV19
CASRYRDSYEQYF
>-|TRBV19
CASSIRGSGNQPQHF
>-|TRBV27
CASSLVAAGVGEQFF
>-|TRBV19
CASKTGGHTDTQYF
>-|TRBV28
CASSLPVNYEQYF
>-|TRBV10-3
CAISEERRLETQYF
>-|TRBV4-3
CASSQDSYQPQHF
>-|TRBV28
CASSLVDLTYGYTF
>-|TRBV30
CAWSPSDNQPQHF
>-|TRBV11-3
CASSDTSGGAREQYF
>-|TRBV19
CASSVRDGVDTEAFF